What follows are 30 T cell receptor beta chains derived from one specimen sequenced in a study of shared clonotypes between healthy human individuals. Assay: immunoSEQ multiplex PCR; the TCRdb copy retains only in-frame clones and omits some. The sample includes around 2.1 million clones, 85% to 95% of them seen just once. Terminally differentiated effector memory CD45RA+ cells were left out of the naive CD8 fraction, which was CD45RO-negative and positively selected for CCR7. What was sequenced was naive CD8+ T cells from PBMCs. Source of these receptors: a man in his late teens or twenties in good health. Some clones in this sample may be carry-over from other donors' samples.

The rearrangement uses TRBV28 and TRBJ2-5; D is uncertain. The ends were cut back, 3 bases at V and 5 bases at J, with 16 bases in the middle. There are 15 residues in the CDR3. CDR1 is MDHEN, CDR2 SYDVKM, per germline. DNA of the CDR3: TGTGCCAGCAGTTTCTTTTCCGCCGTTGCGGAGACCCAGTACTTC. Translated: CASSFFSAVAETQYF.

The rearrangement joins TRBV2 to TRBJ2-7; 7 bases are shared with TRBD1. This CDR3 comprises 18 residues. The ends lost 4 bases at V and 1 base at J; junction bases unmatched: 16. In germline, CDR1 is SNHLY, CDR2 FYNNEI. CDR3 loop: CASSVRTGVTLNSYEQYF. The CDR3 DNA sequence: TGTGCCAGCAGTGTGAGAACAGGGGTTACCCTAAATTCCTACGAGCAGTACTTC. Full variable domain (outside the CDR3, taken from reference TRBV2 and TRBJ2-7): EPEVTQTPSHQVTQMGQEVILRCVPISNHLYFYWYRQILGQKVEFLVSFYNNEISEKSEIFDDQFSVERPDGSNFTLKIRSTKLEDSAMYFCASSVRTGVTLNSYEQYFGPGTRLTVT.

The V call is TRBV5-4, the J call TRBJ2-2, with a tentative D call TRBD1 (5 bases). CDR3 length: 15 residues. Germline V gene lookup returns CDR1 SGHNT and CDR2 YYREEE (reference sequence). Trimming took off 5 bases at V and 2 bases at J, with 13 bases between the two ends. Here the CDR3 reads CASREFQGNTGELFF. The DNA of the CDR3 is TGTGCCAGCAGGGAGTTCCAGGGTAACACCGGGGAGCTGTTTTTT.

The rearrangement uses TRBV7-9 and TRBJ2-7; 11 nucleotides match TRBD1. CDR1 is SEHNR and CDR2 is FQNEAQ in the germline V gene (reference sequence). The length of the CDR3 is 16 residues. V lost 1 base, J lost 4 bases, and 6 bases stayed unmatched. The CDR3 sequence is CASSLDYGTGGYEQYF. The CDR3 DNA follows: TGTGCCAGCAGCTTAGACTACGGGACAGGGGGGTACGAGCAGTACTTC.

This sequence joins TRBV29-1 and TRBJ2-7; possibly TRBD2 for D (6 bases). The CDR3 extends over 13 amino acids. The V gene's germline CDR1 is SQVTM and CDR2 ANQGSEA. The V end was cut by 7 bases, the J end by 0 bases, with 13 bases between. The CDR3: CSAAGGYSYEQYF. The CDR3 region has the DNA TGCAGCGCGGCCGGGGGTTACTCCTACGAGCAGTACTTC.

The gene calls are TRBV28 and TRBJ2-7, with 8 bases matching TRBD2. The V gene end was trimmed by 6 bases and the J gene end by 3 bases; junction bases not matched to a gene: 7. Germline CDR1 MDHEN, CDR2 SYDVKM. The CDR3 covers 14 residues. CDR3 protein: CASSWGLAGYEQYF. DNA of the CDR3: TGTGCCAGCAGCTGGGGCCTAGCGGGCTACGAGCAGTACTTC. The whole variable domain, filled in from reference TRBV28 and TRBJ2-7, reads DVKVTQSSRYLVKRTGEKVFLECVQDMDHENMFWYRQDPGLGLRLIYFSYDVKMKEKGDIPEGYSVSREKKERFSLILESASTNQTSMYLCASSWGLAGYEQYFGPGTRLTVT.

DNA for the CDR3: TGTGCCAGCAGCGTGGGAGGGATGACTGGTATGAACACTGAAGCTTTCTTT. As protein: CASSVGGMTGMNTEAFF. The chain joins TRBV9 to TRBJ1-1; D unclear. V was shortened by 2 bases and J by 0 bases, with 17 bases between the two germline ends. This CDR3 region has 17 residues. The germline V gene has CDR1 SGDLS and CDR2 YYNGEE.

V is TRBV7-9 and J is TRBJ1-2; D possibly corresponds to TRBD1 (5 bases). Germline assignment: CDR1 SEHNR and CDR2 FQNEAQ (reference sequence). V shed 1 base and J shed 6 bases, with 12 bases lying between them. CDR3 size: 14 residues. CDR3 in DNA: TGTGCCAGCAGCTTAGATAGGGGAAAGGATGGCTACACCTTC. Protein product: CASSLDRGKDGYTF. Drawing the rest from reference TRBV7-9 and TRBJ1-2, the complete variable domain is DTGVSQNPRHKITKRGQNVTFRCDPISEHNRLYWYRQTLGQGPEFLTYFQNEAQLEKSRLLSDRFSAERPKGSFSTLEIQRTEQGDSAMYLCASSLDRGKDGYTFGSGTRLTVV.

V gene TRBV11-2 combines with J gene TRBJ1-5, with TRBD1 identical over 7 bases. The germline V gene has CDR1 SGHAT and CDR2 FQNNGV. The CDR3 contains 12 residues. V lost 5 bases, J lost 8 bases, and 3 bases stayed unmatched. The CDR3 protein is CASSETGKPQHF. CDR3 DNA sequence: TGTGCCAGCAGCGAGACAGGGAAGCCCCAGCATTTT.

The genes are TRBV27 and TRBJ2-5, with D unresolved. V lost 5 bases, J lost 2 bases, and 9 bases lay in between. Germline V CDR1 and CDR2: MNHEY, SMNVEV (reference sequence). CDR3 length: 13 amino acids. DNA of the CDR3: TGTGCCAGCAGTACATCCTTTCAAGAGACCCAGTACTTC. It yields the protein CASSTSFQETQYF.

CDR3 nucleotides: TGTGCCAGCAGCCTCAGGGGGCTAGCGGGGCCCTACGAGCAGTACTTC. Its protein is CASSLRGLAGPYEQYF. The V gene is TRBV28, the J gene TRBJ2-7, with TRBD2 as a possible D gene (9 bases). The CDR3 length is 16 residues. Trimming took off 6 bases at V and 2 bases at J, with 20 bases between the two ends. Germline V CDR1 and CDR2: MDHEN, SYDVKM.

This chain links TRBV10-3 with TRBJ1-2, with a possible D match to TRBD1 (5 bases). Per the germline V gene, CDR1 is ENHRY and CDR2 is SYGVKD. This CDR3 is built from 16 residues. The ends were cut back, 7 bases at V and 8 bases at J, with 26 bases in the middle. The CDR3 loop reads CAINSDNLTPSRGYTF. The CDR3 DNA reads TGTGCCATCAACTCGGACAATCTCACCCCCTCTAGGGGCTACACCTTC.

The chain joins TRBV29-1 to TRBJ2-2; D possibly uses TRBD1 or TRBD2 (5 bases each). V lost 5 bases and J lost 1, with 11 bases in between. Germline V gene lookup returns CDR1 SQVTM and CDR2 ANQGSEA. CDR3 length: 14 residues. CDR3 residues: CSVRDRGNTGELFF. The CDR3 DNA reads TGCAGCGTTAGGGACCGGGGGAACACCGGGGAGCTGTTTTTT.

This rearrangement joins TRBV11-2 to TRBJ2-4; the D is unclear. The germline CDR1 and CDR2 sequences are SGHAT and FQNNGV. Trimming cost V 3 bases and J 3 bases, with 9 bases left between them. The CDR3 is 14 residues long. The CDR3 sequence is CASSFNGLKNIQYF. CDR3 DNA: TGTGCCAGCAGCTTTAACGGTCTCAAAAACATTCAGTACTTC. Filled out from reference TRBV11-2 and TRBJ2-4, the complete variable domain reads EAGVAQSPRYKIIEKRQSVAFWCNPISGHATLYWYQQILGQGPKLLIQFQNNGVVDDSQLPKDRFSAERLKGVDSTLKIQPAKLEDSAVYLCASSFNGLKNIQYFGAGTRLSVL.

The chain carries TRBV15 and TRBJ2-7; D gene uncertain. This CDR3 has 15 amino acids. The germline V and J ends were trimmed by 0 bases and 4 bases, with 13 bases remaining between them. The germline CDR1 and CDR2 sequences are LNHNV and YYDKDF (reference sequence). CDR3 amino acids: CATSRDGAVRYEQYF. The DNA of the CDR3 is TGTGCCACCAGCAGAGATGGTGCGGTAAGGTACGAGCAGTACTTC.

This rearrangement joins TRBV7-9 to TRBJ1-2; the match to TRBD1 covers 8 bases. With V trimmed by 1 base and J by 2 bases, 6 bases remained unmatched. The CDR3 consists of 16 residues. The germline V gene encodes CDR1 SEHNR and CDR2 FQNEAQ (reference sequence). The CDR3 DNA reads as TGTGCCAGCAGCTTAGTCGACAGGGGCGCGAACTATGGCTACACCTTC. It specifies CASSLVDRGANYGYTF.

This CDR3 reads CASSGGPDIQYF. CDR3 sequence (DNA): TGTGCCAGTAGTGGGGGCCCTGACATTCAGTACTTC. This chain joins TRBV19 and TRBJ2-4; a possible D gene is TRBD1 (6 bases). Germline V gives CDR1 LNHDA, CDR2 SQIVND (reference sequence). The CDR3 loop spans 12 amino acids. V was pared by 5 bases and J by 8 bases, with 10 bases between.

This clone has only a few counts. The chain uses TRBV19 and TRBJ2-7, with a possible D match to TRBD2 (5 bases). Per the germline V gene, CDR1 is LNHDA and CDR2 is SQIVND (reference sequence). The CDR3 is made up of 13 amino acids. V shed 3 bases and J shed 5 bases, with 11 bases lying between them. The chain's CDR3 is CASSIFGRDEQYF. CDR3 bases: TGTGCCAGTAGTATCTTCGGGCGGGACGAGCAGTACTTC. The full variable domain, completed using reference TRBV19 and TRBJ2-7, is DGGITQSPKYLFRKEGQNVTLSCEQNLNHDAMYWYRQDPGQGLRLIYYSQIVNDFQKGDIAEGYSVSREKKESFPLTVTSAQKNPTAFYLCASSIFGRDEQYFGPGTRLTVT.

The chain carries TRBV10-3 and TRBJ2-7, with unresolved D. V was clipped by 2 bases and J by 5 bases, with 19 bases between them. Germline V CDR1 and CDR2: ENHRY, SYGVKD. This CDR3 has 16 amino acids. The CDR3 coding sequence is TGTGCCATCAGTGAGCCCCGGGCAACCCTTGGGAACGAGCAGTACTTC. Its translation is CAISEPRATLGNEQYF.

Concerning this clone itself: The junction differs from germline at one of its ends, possibly a read error. Other DNA sequences in this specimen translate into the identical CDR3. This chain links TRBV27 with TRBJ2-1; D is possibly TRBD1 (6 bases). The CDR3 consists of 14 residues. Germline CDR1 is MNHEY and CDR2 is SMNVEV (reference sequence). The DNA of the CDR3 is TGTGCCAGCACTTTAGGGGGTAGCTACAATGAGCAGTTCTTC. It is translated as CASTLGGSYNEQFF.

The V gene is TRBV27, the J gene TRBJ2-7; tentative D call: TRBD1 (5 bases). Germline assignment: CDR1 MNHEY and CDR2 SMNVEV (reference sequence). Trimming took 4 bases from V and 0 from J, leaving 10 bases between them. The CDR3 runs to 14 residues. The DNA for the CDR3 is TGTGCCAGCAGTTACTCAGACAGCTCCTACGAGCAGTACTTC. Amino acid sequence: CASSYSDSSYEQYF.

This clone has a handful of counts. The chain carries TRBV10-3 and TRBJ1-1; D unclear. V was trimmed by 0 bases and J by 5 bases, leaving 13 bases between them. CDR3 size: 15 residues. Germline V CDR1 and CDR2: ENHRY, SYGVKD. CDR3 DNA sequence: TGTGCCATCAGTGAGTCTGCCATTCTCGGGACTGAAGCTTTCTTT. Translating it yields CAISESAILGTEAFF.

The chain links TRBV19 to TRBJ2-7; the D is unclear. The CDR3 contains 13 residues. Germline lookup yields CDR1 LNHDA and CDR2 SQIVND (reference sequence). Trimming took 2 bases from V and 4 from J, leaving 9 bases between them. CDR3: CASSILPGYEQYF. The CDR3 DNA is TGTGCCAGTAGTATACTACCCGGTTACGAGCAGTACTTC.

The rearrangement joins TRBV7-9 to TRBJ1-1; the D gene is possibly TRBD1 (5 bases). Deletions cut 4 bases from V and 3 bases from J, with 15 bases between. The CDR3 runs to 15 residues. Germline V gives CDR1 SEHNR, CDR2 FQNEAQ (reference sequence). The CDR3 DNA sequence: TGTGCCAGCAGCTCCGCAGGGAGCTTGGACACTGAAGCTTTCTTT. This sequence encodes CASSSAGSLDTEAFF.

The chain is built from TRBV9 and TRBJ1-2; TRBD1 agrees at 7 bases. This CDR3 comprises 14 residues. After removal of 6 bases from V and 7 bases from J, the junction contained 12 bases not matched to a gene. Germline loops: CDR1 SGDLS, CDR2 YYNGEE. The CDR3 coding sequence is TGTGCCAGCACCCTCCAGGGGGTAGACGTTGGCTACACCTTC. This encodes CASTLQGVDVGYTF.

Concerning this clone itself: At the DNA level, this CDR3 is encoded by other sequences in the same sample as well. V and J are TRBV7-9 and TRBJ2-5, with D maybe TRBD1 (5 bases). The CDR3 length is 13 residues. Trimming removed 2 bases at V and 5 bases at J, with 9 bases between. CDR1 SEHNR and CDR2 FQNEAQ come from the germline V gene (reference sequence). In DNA, the CDR3 is TGTGCCAGCAGCTTAAGGGGTGGTGAGACCCAGTACTTC. As protein: CASSLRGGETQYF.

J is TRBJ1-5 and V is TRBV21-1; no check of the table's D call, TRBD1, against the DNA was made. TRBV21-1 represents a pseudogene. There are 15 residues in the CDR3. The chain's CDR3 is CASSDRDRDNQPQHF. CDR3 nucleotides: TGTGCCAGCAGCGACCGGGACAGGGACAATCAGCCCCAGCATTTT.

The chain joins TRBV9 to TRBJ1-2; 9 bases are a match to TRBD1. The J segment lost 3 bases and the V segment lost 3 bases, leaving 12 bases of the junction unmatched. The CDR3 totals 17 residues. Germline assignment: CDR1 SGDLS and CDR2 YYNGEE. DNA for the CDR3: TGTGCCAGCAGCGACAGGGACAGGGTATATTTGGACTATGGCTACACCTTC. This encodes CASSDRDRVYLDYGYTF.

This clone was observed a single time. This chain uses TRBV19 with TRBJ2-5; the D gene could be TRBD1 or TRBD2 (5 bases each). The CDR3 totals 14 residues. Trimming left V 3 bases short and J 0 bases short, with 8 bases between. CDR1 is LNHDA and CDR2 is SQIVND in the germline V gene (reference sequence). CDR3 coding DNA: TGTGCCAGTAGTATCGAGGGGCACCAAGAGACCCAGTACTTC. This codes for CASSIEGHQETQYF.

The chain combines TRBV10-3 with TRBJ1-1; perhaps TRBD1 as D (5 bases). Germline CDR1 ENHRY, CDR2 SYGVKD. Trimming stripped 7 bases from V and 0 bases from J, with 15 bases between. CDR3 length equals 15 residues. CDR3 nucleotide sequence: TGTGCCATCATGCAGGGCACGGCGCTGAACACTGAAGCTTTCTTT. Translation gives CAIMQGTALNTEAFF.